A single sample gave rise to the 28 T cell receptor beta chains below, sequenced in a study of CD8 T cells in Susac syndrome. RNA amounts of about 0.5 to 1 ug underwent reverse transcription with random hexamers. TCRdb re-analysed the immunoSEQ multiplex PCR reads in MiXCR, keeping a single row per CDR3 protein. The sample records over 95,000 distinct CDR3 sequences, 80% to 95% being singletons. Sequenced input: CD4+ T cells from PBMCs. These receptors all stem from a human donor in good health.

The chain employs TRBV2 and TRBJ1-4, with a tentative D call TRBD1 (5 bases). The CDR3 is made up of 13 amino acids. Germline V gene sequence: CDR1 SNHLY, CDR2 FYNNEI. V was pared by 1 base and J by 8 bases, with 8 bases between. The CDR3 bases are TGTGCCAGCAGTGAAGAGGCAGGGGAAAAACTGTTTTTT. It translates to CASSEEAGEKLFF.

CDR3 loop: CAWRGTGGAEAFF. In DNA form, the CDR3 reads TGTGCCTGGAGAGGGACAGGGGGCGCGGAAGCTTTCTTT. The chain joins TRBV30 to TRBJ1-1, with 12 bases lining up with TRBD1. Per germline, CDR1 GTSNPN and CDR2 SVGIG (reference sequence). The V gene end was trimmed by 3 bases and the J gene end by 8 bases; junction bases not matched to a gene: 4. The CDR3 contains 13 residues.

The CDR3 loop reads CASSFNGYTF. CDR3 sequence (DNA): TGTGCCAGCAGTTTCAATGGCTACACCTTC. The genes are TRBV6-1 and TRBJ1-2, with no clear D. From germline, CDR1 is MNHNS and CDR2 SASEGT. Trimming took off 5 bases at V and 6 bases at J, with 4 bases between the two ends. The CDR3 spans 10 residues.

The CDR3 DNA is TGCGCCAGCAGCGTGACTATTGGCTTAGATGAGCAGTTCTTC. Translating it yields CASSVTIGLDEQFF. The chain joins TRBV5-1 to TRBJ2-1; weak D call: TRBD2 (5 bases). The CDR3 spans 14 residues. Trimming removed 4 bases from V and 8 bases from J, with 16 bases in between. Germline V CDR1 and CDR2: SGHRS, YFSETQ. The complete variable domain, with remaining parts taken from reference TRBV5-1 and TRBJ2-1, reads KAGVTQTPRYLIKTRGQQVTLSCSPISGHRSVSWYQQTPGQGLQFLFEYFSETQRNKGNFPGRFSGRQFSNSRSEMNVSTLELGDSALYLCASSVTIGLDEQFFGPGTRLTVL.

In this sample, this clonotype turned up a few times. V and J are TRBV20-1 and TRBJ2-7, with 9 bases matching TRBD2. The CDR3 is 14 residues long. Germline loops: CDR1 DFQATT, CDR2 SNEGSKA (reference sequence). The junction had 8 bases not matched to a gene; V was cut back by 3 bases and J by 5 bases. The CDR3 sequence: CSASPSGVRDEQYF. CDR3 nucleotides: TGCAGTGCTAGCCCTAGCGGGGTCCGGGACGAGCAGTACTTC.

The chain has TRBV7-2 and TRBJ1-1, with D uncertain. The germline CDR1 and CDR2 sequences are SGHTA and FQGNSA. This CDR3 comprises 12 residues. Trimming pared 4 bases from V and 6 bases from J, leaving 9 bases between. Here the CDR3 DNA reads TGTGCCAGCAGCTATACAAGCGCTGAAGCTTTCTTT. Amino acids: CASSYTSAEAFF.

In DNA, the CDR3 is TGCGCCAGCAGCCTGGCAGCCGACAGGGTTTCCGACGAGCAGTACTTC. Its protein product is CASSLAADRVSDEQYF. The rearrangement uses TRBV4-3 and TRBJ2-7; 7 bases are a match to TRBD1. This CDR3 is built from 16 residues. J gave up 5 bases and V 4 bases, and 14 bases lay outside the gene matches. Germline assignment: CDR1 LGHNA and CDR2 YSLEER.

The V gene is TRBV7-2, the J gene TRBJ2-5; TRBD2 aligns across 15 bases. This CDR3 is built from 16 residues. Looked up from germline, CDR1 is SGHTA and CDR2 is FQGNSA. J was trimmed by 4 bases and V by 5 bases; bases with no gene match: 5. The CDR3 DNA sequence: TGTGCCAGCAGCCTGGGACTAGCGGGAGGCGGAGAGACCCAGTACTTC. Residues: CASSLGLAGGGETQYF.

This chain joins TRBV5-6 and TRBJ2-4, with D maybe TRBD1 (5 bases). Trimming left V 4 bases short and J 8 bases short, with 22 bases between. The CDR3 has 16 amino acids. Germline V lookup: CDR1 SGHDT, CDR2 YYEEEE. Here the CDR3 reads CASSAPILGAKDIQYF. The CDR3 DNA reads as TGTGCCAGCAGCGCCCCGATCCTAGGGGCGAAGGACATTCAGTACTTC.

The V call is TRBV6-2 or TRBV6-3, the J call TRBJ2-7; the D is unclear. V was cut by 11 bases and J by 2 bases, with 19 bases left in between. The CDR3 loop spans 14 amino acids. In germline, CDR1 is MNHEY, CDR2 SVGEGT. The CDR3: CAGRSLGSTYEQYF. The CDR3 coding sequence is TGTGCCGGCCGGTCCCTGGGGTCCACCTACGAGCAGTACTTC.

The V gene is TRBV7-3, the J gene TRBJ1-2, with D perhaps matching TRBD1 (5 bases). V was cut by 4 bases and J by 8 bases, with 14 bases left in between. Germline CDR1 is SGHTA and CDR2 is FQGTGA. CDR3 size: 13 residues. The CDR3, as DNA: TGTGCCAGCAGCTCTGGTCCCCAGGGAGGCTACACCTTC. This gives the protein CASSSGPQGGYTF.

The genes are TRBV5-1 and TRBJ2-5; a weak D match, TRBD1 (6 bases). The germline V gene has CDR1 SGHRS and CDR2 YFSETQ. The CDR3 has 13 residues. Between the trimmed V and J ends, which lost 0 bases and 3 bases, there was a span of 6 bases. CDR3 residues: CASSLEGEETQYF. The CDR3 DNA sequence: TGCGCCAGCAGCTTGGAGGGGGAAGAGACCCAGTACTTC.

V gene TRBV20-1 combines with J gene TRBJ1-1; D is perhaps TRBD1 (6 bases). Trimming took 0 bases from V and 7 from J, leaving 15 bases between them. This CDR3 spans 14 amino acids. The germline gives CDR1 DFQATT, CDR2 SNEGSKA (reference sequence). This CDR3 is CSARERGIWGEAFF. The CDR3 region has the DNA TGCAGTGCTAGAGAAAGGGGGATATGGGGTGAAGCTTTCTTT.

The CDR3 loop reads CSVKERDTPNQPQHF. Here the CDR3 DNA reads TGCAGCGTTAAGGAGCGGGACACCCCAAATCAGCCCCAGCATTTT. This chain uses TRBV29-1 with TRBJ1-5; the D gene is possibly TRBD1 (6 bases). Germline-derived CDR1 and CDR2 are SQVTM and ANQGSEA. Deletions cut 5 bases from V and 4 bases from J, with 18 bases between. This CDR3 contains 15 residues.

The genes are TRBV19 and TRBJ1-1; no definite D call. Germline-derived CDR1 and CDR2 are LNHDA and SQIVND (reference sequence). The length of the CDR3 is 13 residues. V lost 9 bases and J 2 bases, leaving 13 bases between the germline ends. CDR3: CASLTVPNTEAFF. CDR3 coding DNA: TGTGCCAGCCTAACAGTACCTAACACTGAAGCTTTCTTT.

The chain uses TRBV20-1 and TRBJ2-7; TRBD2 aligns across 10 bases. CDR1 and CDR2 from the germline V gene are DFQATT and SNEGSKA (reference sequence). Germline trimming cut 6 bases from V and 2 bases from J; bases unmatched to any gene: 7. CDR3 length: 14 amino acids. Written as DNA, the CDR3 is TGCAGTGCATCTACTAGCGGGATAGCCTACGAGCAGTACTTC. This translates into CSASTSGIAYEQYF.

This clonotype was counted a single time. The rearrangement joins TRBV7-8 to TRBJ2-7; TRBD1 might be the D (6 bases). The V end lost 1 base, the J end lost 7 bases, and 11 bases lay between the germline ends. The CDR3 consists of 13 residues. Germline V gene lookup returns CDR1 SGHVS and CDR2 FQNEAQ. The CDR3 region is CASSLEDSREQYF. The CDR3 coding sequence is TGTGCCAGCAGCTTAGAGGACAGCCGGGAGCAGTACTTC.

The chain joins TRBV2 to TRBJ1-5; D gene ambiguous. Germline-derived CDR1 and CDR2 are SNHLY and FYNNEI. This CDR3 contains 18 residues. The ends were cut back, 3 bases at V and 2 bases at J, with 20 bases in the middle. CDR3 region: CASSDRARKKSRNQPQHF. As DNA, the CDR3 is TGTGCCAGCAGTGACCGGGCCCGCAAAAAAAGCCGCAATCAGCCCCAGCATTTT.

The chain couples TRBV20-1 to TRBJ1-1; 7 nucleotides agree with TRBD1. The CDR3 has 14 residues. J was trimmed by 5 bases and V by 3 bases; bases with no gene match: 9. Germline assignment: CDR1 DFQATT and CDR2 SNEGSKA (reference sequence). The CDR3 DNA sequence: TGCAGTGCTAGCCACACAGGGGCTGGGACTGAAGCTTTCTTT. Its protein is CSASHTGAGTEAFF.

The chain links TRBV7-9 to TRBJ1-6; tentative D call: TRBD1 (6 bases). Germline CDR1 reads SEHNR; CDR2 reads FQNEAQ (reference sequence). The CDR3 has 13 residues. The V and J ends lost 5 bases and 11 bases respectively, with 13 bases between them. CDR3 sequence: CASSLDSRTPLHF. CDR3 DNA sequence: TGTGCCAGCAGCCTGGACAGTCGGACACCCCTCCACTTT.

The V and J genes are TRBV4-3 and TRBJ2-1; D is ambiguous. CDR3 size: 14 residues. Germline values: CDR1 LGHNA, CDR2 YSLEER. Trimming took off 4 bases at V and 8 bases at J, with 15 bases between the two ends. This chain's CDR3 is CASSRRSQIYEQFF. The CDR3 DNA sequence: TGCGCCAGCAGCCGCAGGAGCCAAATCTATGAGCAGTTCTTC.

Concerning this clonotype itself: Germline is not matched at one junction end, which may reflect a read error. The chain links TRBV4-3 to TRBJ2-3; 9 bases align to TRBD2. This CDR3 is built from 16 residues. Germline V lookup: CDR1 LGHNA, CDR2 YSLEER. CDR3 DNA: TGCGCCAGCAGCCCCGAAGGACTAGCGCGCACATATACGCAGTATTTT. It codes for CASSPEGLARTYTQYF.

The V gene is TRBV6-2 or TRBV6-3, the J gene TRBJ1-2; 12 bases are a match to TRBD1. Germline V gene sequence: CDR1 MNHEY, CDR2 SVGEGT. Losses at the gene ends were 5 bases for V and 8 bases for J; bases not matched to a gene: 18. This CDR3 is built from 18 residues. This CDR3 is CASSQPSPGTGGMSGYTF. CDR3 DNA: TGTGCCAGCAGTCAGCCTTCACCGGGGACAGGGGGCATGAGCGGCTACACCTTC.

The chain uses TRBV9 and TRBJ1-6, with a weak D call TRBD1 (5 bases). The CDR3 has 16 residues. Trimming stripped 2 bases from V and 6 bases from J, with 15 bases between. Germline CDR1 SGDLS, CDR2 YYNGEE. The CDR3 DNA reads as TGTGCCAGCAGCGTGACCACCGGGACCGGTAATTCACCCCTCCACTTT. Its translation: CASSVTTGTGNSPLHF.

V and J are TRBV19 and TRBJ2-3, with D possibly being TRBD2 (5 bases). The CDR3 runs 15 residues. V was shortened by 7 bases and J by 0 bases, with 14 bases between the two germline ends. Germline V gene data show CDR1 as LNHDA and CDR2 as SQIVND (reference sequence). Written as DNA, the CDR3 is TGTGCCAGTAAGGTTAGCGATACTAGCACAGATACGCAGTATTTT. Protein sequence: CASKVSDTSTDTQYF.

The V call is TRBV20-1, the J call TRBJ1-5; maybe TRBD1 (5 bases). The CDR3 covers 14 residues. In germline, CDR1 is DFQATT, CDR2 SNEGSKA (reference sequence). V lost 5 bases and J lost 2, with 13 bases in between. CDR3 nucleotide sequence: TGCAGTGCTGCCCCGGGGCCCGGCAATCAGCCCCAGCATTTT. Protein sequence: CSAAPGPGNQPQHF.

The CDR3 coding sequence is TGTGCCATCGGAGCTGGCGGGGCCAACGTCCTGACTTTC. Translating it yields CAIGAGGANVLTF. V and J are TRBV6-2 or TRBV6-3 and TRBJ2-6; D call uncertain. Trimming took 10 bases from V and 4 from J, leaving 11 bases between them. Germline-derived CDR1 and CDR2 are MNHEY and SVGEGT. The CDR3 totals 13 residues.

The gene calls are TRBV6-2 or TRBV6-3 and TRBJ1-1; the match to TRBD1 covers 12 bases. Trimming removed 3 bases from V and 4 bases from J; junction bases left unmatched: 9. The V gene's germline CDR1 is MNHEY and CDR2 SVGEGT. The CDR3 spans 17 residues. CDR3 coding DNA: TGTGCCAGCAGTTATTCCAGGGACAGGGGGCTAAGCACTGAAGCTTTCTTT. Amino acids: CASSYSRDRGLSTEAFF.